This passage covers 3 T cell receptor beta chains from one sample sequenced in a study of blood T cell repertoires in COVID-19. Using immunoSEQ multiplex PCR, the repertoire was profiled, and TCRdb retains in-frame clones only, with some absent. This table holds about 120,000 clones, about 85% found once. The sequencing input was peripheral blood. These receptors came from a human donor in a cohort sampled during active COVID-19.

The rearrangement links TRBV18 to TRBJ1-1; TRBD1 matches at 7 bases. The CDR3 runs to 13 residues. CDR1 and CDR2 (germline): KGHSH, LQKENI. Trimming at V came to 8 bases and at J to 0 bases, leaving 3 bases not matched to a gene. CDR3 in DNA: TGTGCCAGCAGAGACAGGGTGAACACTGAAGCTTTCTTT. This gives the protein CASRDRVNTEAFF.

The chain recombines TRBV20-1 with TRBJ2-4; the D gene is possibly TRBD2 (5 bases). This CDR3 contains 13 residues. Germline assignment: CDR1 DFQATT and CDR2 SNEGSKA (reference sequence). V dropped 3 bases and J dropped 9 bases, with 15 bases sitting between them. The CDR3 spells CSASPEIGSIQYF. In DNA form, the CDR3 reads TGCAGTGCTAGTCCCGAAATAGGGAGCATTCAGTACTTC.

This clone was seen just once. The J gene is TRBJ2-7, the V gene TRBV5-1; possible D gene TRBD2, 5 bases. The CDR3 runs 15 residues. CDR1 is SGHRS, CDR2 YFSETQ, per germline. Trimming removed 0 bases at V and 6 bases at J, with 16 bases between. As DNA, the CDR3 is TGCGCCAGCAGCTTGGATTCGGCTGGAGGAACCGAGCAGTACTTC. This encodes CASSLDSAGGTEQYF. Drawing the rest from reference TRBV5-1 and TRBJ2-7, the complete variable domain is KAGVTQTPRYLIKTRGQQVTLSCSPISGHRSVSWYQQTPGQGLQFLFEYFSETQRNKGNFPGRFSGRQFSNSRSEMNVSTLELGDSALYLCASSLDSAGGTEQYFGPGTRLTVT.